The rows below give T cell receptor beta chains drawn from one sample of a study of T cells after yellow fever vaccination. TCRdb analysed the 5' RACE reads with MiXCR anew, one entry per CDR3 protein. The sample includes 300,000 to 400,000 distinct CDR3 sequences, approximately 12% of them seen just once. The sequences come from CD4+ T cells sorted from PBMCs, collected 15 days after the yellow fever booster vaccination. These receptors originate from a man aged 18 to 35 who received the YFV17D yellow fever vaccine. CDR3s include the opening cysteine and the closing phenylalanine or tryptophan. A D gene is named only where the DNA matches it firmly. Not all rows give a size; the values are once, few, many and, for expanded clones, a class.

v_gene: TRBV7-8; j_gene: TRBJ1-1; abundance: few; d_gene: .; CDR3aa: CASITGSLMNTEAFF; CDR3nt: TGTGCCAGCATCACAGGGTCGCTTATGAACACTGAAGCTTTCTTT
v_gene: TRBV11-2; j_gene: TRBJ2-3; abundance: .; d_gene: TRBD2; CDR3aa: CASSFLTSGGLDTQYF; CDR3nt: TGTGCCAGCAGCTTTCTGACTAGCGGGGGGTTGGATACGCAGTATTTT
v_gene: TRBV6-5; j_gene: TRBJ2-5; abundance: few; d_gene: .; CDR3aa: CASSWGHRQGETQYF; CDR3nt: TGTGCCAGCAGCTGGGGGCATCGGCAGGGAGAGACCCAGTACTTC
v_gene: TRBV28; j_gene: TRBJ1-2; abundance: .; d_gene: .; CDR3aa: CASSLSSRANYGYTF; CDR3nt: TGTGCCAGCAGTTTATCCAGTAGAGCTAACTATGGCTACACCTTC
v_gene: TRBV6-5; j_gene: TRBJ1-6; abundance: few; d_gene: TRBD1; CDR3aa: CASSREGAGNSPLHF; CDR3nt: TGTGCCAGCTCTCGAGAGGGGGCTGGGAATTCACCCCTCCACTTT
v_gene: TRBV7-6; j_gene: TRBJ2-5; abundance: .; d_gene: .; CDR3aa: CASTLRLRETQYF; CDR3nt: TGTGCCAGCACCCTGCGCCTTAGGGAGACCCAGTACTTC
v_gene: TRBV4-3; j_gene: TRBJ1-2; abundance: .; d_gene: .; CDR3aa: CASSQGTTLYGYTF; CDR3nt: TGCGCCAGCAGCCAAGGGACGACCCTGTATGGCTACACCTTC
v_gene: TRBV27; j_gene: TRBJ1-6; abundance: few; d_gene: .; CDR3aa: CASRQDYNSPLHF; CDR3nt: TGTGCCAGCAGACAGGACTATAATTCACCCCTCCACTTT
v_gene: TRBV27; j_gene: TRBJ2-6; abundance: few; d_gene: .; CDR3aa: CASRTPGANVLTF; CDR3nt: TGTGCCAGCCGCACCCCTGGGGCCAACGTCCTGACTTTC
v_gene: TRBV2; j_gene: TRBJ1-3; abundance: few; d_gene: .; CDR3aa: CASKRAWGNTIYF; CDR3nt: TGTGCCAGCAAGAGGGCGTGGGGAAACACCATATATTTT
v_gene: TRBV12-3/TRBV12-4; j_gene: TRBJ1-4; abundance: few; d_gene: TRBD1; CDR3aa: CASRPRQGNEKLFF; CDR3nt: TGTGCCAGCAGGCCTCGACAGGGTAATGAAAAACTGTTTTTT
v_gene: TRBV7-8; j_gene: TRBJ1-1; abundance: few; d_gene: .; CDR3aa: CASSLGSGARVSEAFF; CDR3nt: TGTGCCAGCAGCTTAGGTTCCGGGGCGCGTGTATCTGAAGCTTTCTTT
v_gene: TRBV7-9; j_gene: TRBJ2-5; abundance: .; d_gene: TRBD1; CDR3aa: CASSFSLGQGQETQYF; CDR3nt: TGTGCCAGCAGCTTTTCCCTGGGACAGGGCCAAGAGACCCAGTACTTC
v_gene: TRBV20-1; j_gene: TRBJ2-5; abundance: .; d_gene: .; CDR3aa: CSAPTQETQYF; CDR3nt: TGCAGTGCTCCCACCCAAGAGACCCAGTACTTC
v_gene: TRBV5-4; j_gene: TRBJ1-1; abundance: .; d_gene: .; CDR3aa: CASSLQLSGEAFF; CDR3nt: TGTGCCAGCAGCCTCCAATTATCTGGAGAAGCTTTCTTT
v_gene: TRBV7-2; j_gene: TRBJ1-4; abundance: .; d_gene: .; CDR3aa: CASSLPGRGILFF; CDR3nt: TGTGCCAGCAGCCTTCCGGGACGGGGAATACTGTTTTTT
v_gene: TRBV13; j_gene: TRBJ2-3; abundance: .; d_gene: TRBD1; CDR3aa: CASSSSFGQGTDTQYF; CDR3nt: TGTGCCAGCAGCTCCTCCTTTGGACAGGGGACAGATACGCAGTATTTT
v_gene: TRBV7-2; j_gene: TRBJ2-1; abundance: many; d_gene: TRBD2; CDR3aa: CASSPGLGAYNEQFF; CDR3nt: TGTGCCAGCAGCCCCGGACTAGGGGCCTACAATGAGCAGTTCTTC
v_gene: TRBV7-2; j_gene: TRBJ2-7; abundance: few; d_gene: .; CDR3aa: CASSLGNSYEQYF; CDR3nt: TGTGCCAGCAGCTTAGGGAACTCCTACGAGCAGTACTTC
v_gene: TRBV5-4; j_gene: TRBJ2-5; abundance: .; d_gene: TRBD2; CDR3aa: CASSQAGASGETQYF; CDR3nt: TGTGCCAGCAGCCAAGCGGGGGCCTCTGGGGAGACCCAGTACTTC